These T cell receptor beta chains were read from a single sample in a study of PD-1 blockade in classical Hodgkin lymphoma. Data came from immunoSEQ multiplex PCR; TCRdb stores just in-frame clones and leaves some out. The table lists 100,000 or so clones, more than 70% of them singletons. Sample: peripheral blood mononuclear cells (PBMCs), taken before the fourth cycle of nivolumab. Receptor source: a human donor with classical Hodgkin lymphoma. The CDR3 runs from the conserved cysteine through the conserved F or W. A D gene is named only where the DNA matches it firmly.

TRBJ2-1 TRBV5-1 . CASSAVNEQFF TGCGCCAGCAGCGCTGTCAATGAGCAGTTCTTC
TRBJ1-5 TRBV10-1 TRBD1 CASSEGGGNQPQHF TGCGCCAGCAGTGAAGGGGGCGGCAATCAGCCCCAGCATTTT
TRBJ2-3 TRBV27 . CASSFRWRDSSTDTQYF TGTGCCAGCAGTTTCCGTTGGCGCGACAGTAGCACAGATACGCAGTATTTT
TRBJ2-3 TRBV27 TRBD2 CASNIAGGTDTQYF TGTGCCAGCAATATAGCGGGAGGCACAGATACGCAGTATTTT
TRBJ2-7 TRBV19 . CASSPGTLNSEQYF TGTGCCAGTAGTCCCGGGACTCTTAACTCCGAGCAGTACTTC
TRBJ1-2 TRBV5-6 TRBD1 CASITDRGPYGYTF TGTGCCAGCATCACTGACAGGGGCCCCTATGGCTACACCTTC
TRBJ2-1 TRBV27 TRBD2 CASSLLPLAGGPRNEQFF TGTGCCAGCAGTTTATTACCACTAGCGGGAGGGCCCCGCAATGAGCAGTTCTTC
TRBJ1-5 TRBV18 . CASSPGQISNQPQHF TGTGCCAGCTCACCAGGACAGATTAGCAATCAGCCCCAGCATTTT
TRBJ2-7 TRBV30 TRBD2 CAWSAKGTSGMYEQYF TGTGCCTGGAGCGCTAAGGGGACTAGCGGGATGTACGAGCAGTACTTC
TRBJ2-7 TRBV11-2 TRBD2 CASSSPRLAGKGEQYF TGTGCCAGCAGCTCCCCCCGACTAGCGGGAAAGGGCGAGCAGTACTTC